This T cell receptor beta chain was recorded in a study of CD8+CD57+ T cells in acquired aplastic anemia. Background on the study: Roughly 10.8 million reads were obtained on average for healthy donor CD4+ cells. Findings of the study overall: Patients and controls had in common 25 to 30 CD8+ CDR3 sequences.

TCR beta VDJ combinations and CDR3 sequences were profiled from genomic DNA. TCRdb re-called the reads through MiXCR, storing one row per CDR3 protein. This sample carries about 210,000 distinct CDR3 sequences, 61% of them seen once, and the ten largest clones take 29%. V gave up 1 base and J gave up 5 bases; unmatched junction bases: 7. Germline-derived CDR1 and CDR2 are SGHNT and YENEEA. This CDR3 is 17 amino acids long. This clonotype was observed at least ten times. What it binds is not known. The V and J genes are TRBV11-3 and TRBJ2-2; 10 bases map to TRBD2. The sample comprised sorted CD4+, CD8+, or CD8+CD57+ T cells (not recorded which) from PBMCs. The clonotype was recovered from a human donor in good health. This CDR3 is CASSLVPSGSSTGELFF. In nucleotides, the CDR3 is TGTGCCAGCAGCTTAGTTCCTAGCGGGAGTTCTACCGGGGAGCTGTTTTTT.